These 18 T cell receptor beta chains came from one sample sequenced in a study of neurological immune-mediated disorders. Using its own MiXCR run on the 5' RACE reads, TCRdb lists one record per CDR3 protein. The sample has tens of thousands of distinct CDR3 sequences, about 7% seen once. Sequenced sample: PBMCs. The receptors were sampled from a woman between 40 and 55 years old in good health.

This clonotype was picked up many times. J is TRBJ2-1 and V is TRBV27; D not resolved. The germline V and J ends were trimmed by 4 bases and 7 bases, with 17 bases remaining between them. The CDR3 contains 15 residues. In germline, CDR1 is MNHEY, CDR2 SMNVEV (reference sequence). CDR3 sequence (DNA): TGTGCCAGCAGTTCCACAGCGCGCTCCGGGAATGAGCAGTTCTTC. The encoded protein is CASSSTARSGNEQFF.

This clonotype was detected many times. CDR3 loop: CSVELGGNTIYF. CDR3 nucleotides: TGCAGCGTTGAACTGGGTGGAAACACCATATATTTT. This chain joins TRBV29-1 and TRBJ1-3; D gene ambiguous. V lost 2 bases to trimming and J lost 3 bases, with 5 bases between them. The germline V gene has CDR1 SQVTM and CDR2 ANQGSEA. The CDR3 is made up of 12 amino acids.

Many counts were recorded for this clonotype. J is TRBJ1-1 and V is TRBV28; 8 bases agree with TRBD1. Germline V lookup: CDR1 MDHEN, CDR2 SYDVKM. This CDR3 region has 15 residues. The ends lost 4 bases at V and 2 bases at J; junction bases unmatched: 6. The CDR3 sequence is CASSSHGTGNTEAFF. Written as DNA, the CDR3 is TGTGCCAGCAGTTCCCACGGGACAGGAAACACTGAAGCTTTCTTT.

This clonotype was picked up many times. This rearrangement joins TRBV4-3 to TRBJ1-5; D remains unclear. Between the trimmed V and J ends, which lost 1 base and 4 bases, there was a span of 5 bases. Germline V CDR1 and CDR2: LGHNA, YSLEER. The CDR3 has 13 residues. The CDR3 region has the DNA TGCGCCAGCAGCCAAGGGGCTAATCAGCCCCAGCATTTT. As protein: CASSQGANQPQHF.

This clonotype was recorded at least ten times. The chain recombines TRBV28 with TRBJ1-6; D is uncertain. There are 17 residues in the CDR3. The ends were cut back, 3 bases at V and 0 bases at J, with 12 bases in the middle. CDR1 is MDHEN, CDR2 SYDVKM, per germline. The CDR3 DNA sequence: TGTGCCAGCAGTTTTGAGGCCGTGAGCTCCTATAATTCACCCCTCCACTTT. Translated, it gives CASSFEAVSSYNSPLHF.

This clonotype was seen at least ten times. The rearrangement uses TRBV27 and TRBJ2-7; D remains ambiguous. Trimming took off 2 bases at V and 4 bases at J, with 12 bases between the two ends. Germline V gives CDR1 MNHEY, CDR2 SMNVEV (reference sequence). The CDR3 spans 14 residues. The CDR3 region is CASSLEYPVYEQYF. CDR3 in DNA: TGTGCCAGCAGTTTAGAATACCCAGTGTACGAGCAGTACTTC.

Details on this clonotype: A much larger clone differs from this one at a single base, so this may be a read error. The chain has TRBV7-3 and TRBJ1-1; D perhaps matches TRBD1 (5 bases). V was trimmed by 1 base and J by 4 bases, leaving 19 bases between them. The length of the CDR3 is 17 residues. Germline CDR1 reads SGHTA; CDR2 reads FQGTGA. The CDR3 sequence: CASSLNTGSMGGTEAFF. CDR3 DNA: TGTGCCAGCAGCTTAAATACAGGTTCAATGGGGGGCACTGAAGCTTTCTTT.

This clonotype was counted at least ten times. The rearrangement uses TRBV6-5 and TRBJ2-7, with 7 bases identical to TRBD1. Germline CDR1 MNHEY, CDR2 SVGAGI. This CDR3 is built from 15 residues. The junction had 6 bases not matched to a gene; V was cut back by 2 bases and J by 2 bases. The CDR3 region has the DNA TGTGCCAGCAGTTACCCCGGGACAGCTCCCTACGAGCAGTACTTC. Protein sequence: CASSYPGTAPYEQYF.

This clonotype was picked up many times. The chain uses TRBV6-1 and TRBJ2-3, with 9 bases identical to TRBD2. With 2 bases clipped from V and 3 bases from J, the junction kept 9 bases outside the gene matches. This CDR3 is 17 amino acids long. CDR1 is MNHNS, CDR2 SASEGT, per germline. The CDR3: CASSERPLSGGTDTQYF. CDR3 nucleotides: TGTGCCAGCAGTGAAAGGCCCCTTAGCGGGGGTACAGATACGCAGTATTTT.

Many counts were recorded for this clonotype. The CDR3 DNA reads TGTGCCAGCAGCCAAAAAACCTGGGAGGGGGCTGGTGCCCTATATAATTCACCCCTCCACTTT. Its translation is CASSQKTWEGAGALYNSPLHF. The chain joins TRBV14 to TRBJ1-6, with 7 nucleotides matching TRBD1. CDR1 is SGHDN and CDR2 is FVKESK in the germline V gene. V was pared by 2 bases and J by 4 bases, with 20 bases of the junction left unmatched. The CDR3 runs 21 residues.

This clonotype was counted ten times or more. The chain carries TRBV7-8 and TRBJ2-7; unclear D gene. V lost 4 bases and J 1 base, leaving 11 bases between the germline ends. The CDR3 is 14 amino acids. Germline assignment: CDR1 SGHVS and CDR2 FQNEAQ. CDR3 in amino acids: CASSSRTLSYEQYV. Written as DNA, the CDR3 is TGTGCCAGCAGCTCCCGGACCTTATCCTACGAGCAGTACGTC.

This clonotype was found many times. The chain uses TRBV18 and TRBJ2-1, with TRBD1 as a possible D gene (6 bases). Trimming cost V 3 bases and J 6 bases, with 15 bases left between them. CDR3 length: 15 residues. CDR1 and CDR2 from the germline V gene are KGHSH and LQKENI. The CDR3 loop reads CASSPILGGSNEQFF. CDR3 coding DNA: TGTGCCAGCTCACCGATACTAGGGGGTTCCAATGAGCAGTTCTTC.

This clonotype was seen repeatedly, ten times or more. This sequence joins TRBV7-9 and TRBJ2-6; D ambiguous. V was pared by 5 bases and J by 6 bases, with 17 bases between. CDR1 and CDR2 (germline): SEHNR, FQNEAQ (reference sequence). CDR3 length equals 16 residues. CDR3 nucleotide sequence: TGTGCCAGCAGCCCCGCAGGCCTAGGTGAGGCCAACGTCCTGACTTTC. Protein product: CASSPAGLGEANVLTF. Using reference TRBV7-9 and TRBJ2-6 for the parts outside the CDR3, the full variable domain is DTGVSQNPRHKITKRGQNVTFRCDPISEHNRLYWYRQTLGQGPEFLTYFQNEAQLEKSRLLSDRFSAERPKGSFSTLEIQRTEQGDSAMYLCASSPAGLGEANVLTFGAGSRLTVL.

This clonotype has ten or more counts. The J gene is TRBJ2-7, the V gene TRBV9; weak D call: TRBD2 (7 bases). Deletions cut 1 base from V and 7 bases from J, with 15 bases between. This CDR3 contains 14 residues. Germline V gene sequence: CDR1 SGDLS, CDR2 YYNGEE. CDR3 DNA sequence: TGTGCCAGCAGCGTAAGTGGGGGGGCCGGGGAGCAGTACTTC. Amino acid sequence: CASSVSGGAGEQYF.

This clonotype appeared many times. This chain links TRBV20-1 with TRBJ1-5; possibly TRBD1 for D (6 bases). The CDR3 length is 16 residues. Germline CDR1 DFQATT, CDR2 SNEGSKA (reference sequence). Trimming took 0 bases from V and 0 from J, leaving 12 bases between them. This chain's CDR3 is CSARDGTGNSNQPQHF. The CDR3 DNA sequence: TGCAGTGCTAGAGATGGAACAGGGAATAGCAATCAGCCCCAGCATTTT.

The chain couples TRBV7-9 to TRBJ2-4; D is ambiguous. From germline, CDR1 is SEHNR and CDR2 FQNEAQ (reference sequence). Trimming took 3 bases from V and 8 from J, leaving 8 bases between them. The CDR3 loop spans 12 amino acids. CDR3 protein: CASSFLEDIQYF. CDR3 sequence (DNA): TGTGCCAGCAGCTTCCTTGAAGACATTCAGTACTTC. Together with reference TRBV7-9 and TRBJ2-4, the CDR3 gives the full variable domain: DTGVSQNPRHKITKRGQNVTFRCDPISEHNRLYWYRQTLGQGPEFLTYFQNEAQLEKSRLLSDRFSAERPKGSFSTLEIQRTEQGDSAMYLCASSFLEDIQYFGAGTRLSVL.

This clonotype has a count of ten or more. The V and J genes are TRBV5-1 and TRBJ1-5, with D possibly TRBD1 on 6 matching bases. Between the trimmed V and J ends, which lost 5 bases and 7 bases, there was a span of 13 bases. CDR1 SGHRS and CDR2 YFSETQ come from the germline V gene. The CDR3 is 13 residues long. CDR3 protein: CASSAQGGQPQHF. In nucleotides, the CDR3 is TGCGCCAGCAGTGCACAGGGTGGCCAGCCCCAGCATTTT.

This clonotype was counted ten times or more. The chain carries TRBV5-1 and TRBJ2-2; D possibly corresponds to TRBD1 (6 bases). Germline V gene lookup returns CDR1 SGHRS and CDR2 YFSETQ. The V and J ends lost 4 bases and 7 bases respectively, with 11 bases between them. This CDR3 has 13 amino acids. CDR3 bases: TGCGCCAGCAGCGGGACATTCGGCGGGGAGCTGTTTTTT. Amino acid sequence: CASSGTFGGELFF. Full variable domain (remainder filled in from reference TRBV5-1 and TRBJ2-2): KAGVTQTPRYLIKTRGQQVTLSCSPISGHRSVSWYQQTPGQGLQFLFEYFSETQRNKGNFPGRFSGRQFSNSRSEMNVSTLELGDSALYLCASSGTFGGELFFGEGSRLTVL.